A single sample is the source of the 15 T cell receptor beta chains below, sequenced in a study of blood T cells in healthy people across ages. Sample-barcoded 5' priming and a J-beta primer mix drove a second PCR of about 6 to 12 cycles. Each CDR3 protein gets one entry after TCRdb re-called the 5' RACE reads with MiXCR. The data show about 940,000 distinct CDR3 sequences, with 48% seen just once and under 15% held by the top ten. The sequencing input was blood. Source of these receptors: a man aged 25-45 years in good health.

Concerning this clonotype itself: A read error may account for a junction end that differs from germline. This sequence joins TRBV10-3 and TRBJ1-6; TRBD1 is a possible D gene (6 bases). The germline V gene has CDR1 ENHRY and CDR2 SYGVKD. The CDR3 loop spans 15 amino acids. In nucleotides, the CDR3 is TGTGCCATCTCTTTGGGGGCAGACTATAATTCACACCTCCACTTT. Translated: CAISLGADYNSHLHF.

This clonotype has just a few counts. The chain recombines TRBV20-1 with TRBJ2-5, with a possible D match to TRBD1 (6 bases). CDR1 and CDR2 from the germline V gene are DFQATT and SNEGSKA (reference sequence). CDR3 length equals 17 residues. The V and J ends lost 3 bases and 1 base respectively, with 21 bases between them. CDR3 in DNA: TGCAGTGCTAGGAAGTTAAAGGCACAGGGCCTCCAAGAGACCCAGTACTTC. This encodes CSARKLKAQGLQETQYF.

The chain links TRBV7-9 to TRBJ1-4; D remains ambiguous. The germline V gene encodes CDR1 SEHNR and CDR2 FQNEAQ (reference sequence). This CDR3 has 19 amino acids. The V end was cut by 5 bases, the J end by 0 bases, with 22 bases between. The CDR3 sequence: CASSPPPPADYATNEKLFF. The DNA for the CDR3 is TGTGCCAGCAGCCCCCCTCCCCCGGCGGACTACGCAACTAATGAAAAACTGTTTTTT.

This clonotype was counted many times. The chain links TRBV7-9 to TRBJ2-7, with D possibly TRBD1 on 6 matching bases. The CDR3 sequence is 14 residues long. Germline CDR1 SEHNR, CDR2 FQNEAQ (reference sequence). V lost 6 bases and J 0 bases, leaving 12 bases between the germline ends. The CDR3 reads CASSLGAASYEQYF. The CDR3 DNA sequence: TGTGCCAGCAGTTTGGGGGCCGCCTCCTACGAGCAGTACTTC.

V gene TRBV6-2 or TRBV6-3 combines with J gene TRBJ2-3, with 8 bases that match TRBD2. Germline-derived CDR1 and CDR2 are MNHEY and SVGEGT. The CDR3 length is 15 residues. The V segment lost 5 bases and the J segment 3 bases; nucleotides outside the gene matches: 7. This chain's CDR3 is CASSTSGGKTDTQYF. CDR3 DNA: TGTGCCAGCAGTACGAGCGGGGGTAAAACAGATACGCAGTATTTT.

The CDR3 loop is CAWSVLLGEKLFF. The CDR3 nucleotides are TGTGCCTGGAGTGTACTCCTGGGCGAAAAACTGTTTTTT. This chain uses TRBV30 with TRBJ1-4; D not certain. The germline V and J ends were trimmed by 0 bases and 8 bases, with 10 bases remaining between them. The CDR3 covers 13 residues. Germline lookup yields CDR1 GTSNPN and CDR2 SVGIG (reference sequence).

This clonotype has only a few counts. This chain uses TRBV28 with TRBJ2-7; D is uncertain. V was trimmed by 4 bases and J by 1 base, leaving 8 bases between them. This CDR3 has 13 amino acids. Germline CDR1 reads MDHEN; CDR2 reads SYDVKM. The CDR3 DNA is TGTGCCAGCAGTTACTCGAAGTCCTACGAGCAGTACTTC. It specifies CASSYSKSYEQYF. The entire variable domain, with the rest obtained from reference TRBV28 and TRBJ2-7, is as follows: DVKVTQSSRYLVKRTGEKVFLECVQDMDHENMFWYRQDPGLGLRLIYFSYDVKMKEKGDIPEGYSVSREKKERFSLILESASTNQTSMYLCASSYSKSYEQYFGPGTRLTVT.

This clonotype has a handful of counts. This chain connects TRBV28 to TRBJ2-5; possible D gene TRBD2, 5 bases. The CDR3 is made up of 14 amino acids. Trimming removed 6 bases from V and 2 bases from J, with 13 bases in between. CDR1 is MDHEN, CDR2 SYDVKM, per germline. CDR3 residues: CASSSPGRQETQYF. The CDR3 DNA reads TGTGCCAGCAGCTCCCCGGGGAGACAAGAGACCCAGTACTTC.

This clonotype was counted a few times. The chain couples TRBV7-2 to TRBJ2-1; no clear D. Germline V gives CDR1 SGHTA, CDR2 FQGNSA. This CDR3 spans 13 amino acids. V was shortened by 9 bases and J by 4 bases, with 13 bases between the two germline ends. The chain's CDR3 is CASIGPTYNEQFF. Here the CDR3 DNA reads TGTGCCAGTATCGGCCCAACATACAATGAGCAGTTCTTC.

This clonotype appeared a few times. The V call is TRBV6-1, the J call TRBJ2-7; D may be TRBD2 (6 bases). CDR1 and CDR2 from the germline V gene are MNHNS and SASEGT. The CDR3 covers 15 residues. V was clipped by 4 bases and J by 5 bases, with 18 bases between them. The CDR3 protein is CASSGREIGRHEQYF. For the CDR3, the DNA is TGTGCCAGCAGTGGAAGGGAGATAGGGAGGCACGAGCAGTACTTC.

The V gene is TRBV5-1, the J gene TRBJ1-5; TRBD1 agrees at 9 bases. V dropped 3 bases and J dropped 7; count of bases not matched to a gene: 5. Germline loops: CDR1 SGHRS, CDR2 YFSETQ. CDR3 size: 14 residues. The CDR3 region has the DNA TGCGCCAGCAGCTCACAGGGGGCGGGACAGCCCCAGCATTTT. It is translated as CASSSQGAGQPQHF.

This chain joins TRBV20-1 and TRBJ1-2, with D unresolved. This CDR3 contains 12 residues. The ends were cut back, 5 bases at V and 0 bases at J, with 7 bases in the middle. Per germline, CDR1 DFQATT and CDR2 SNEGSKA (reference sequence). CDR3 amino acids: CSADRSNYGYTF. The CDR3 DNA follows: TGCAGTGCTGACCGGTCTAACTATGGCTACACCTTC.

This clonotype was seen just once. The V gene is TRBV4-3, the J gene TRBJ2-2, with 8 nucleotides matching TRBD2. CDR1 is LGHNA, CDR2 YSLEER, per germline. The CDR3 runs to 14 residues. The V segment lost 2 bases and the J segment 5 bases; nucleotides outside the gene matches: 1. CDR3 protein: CASSQPGGTGELFF. The DNA of the CDR3 is TGCGCCAGCAGCCAACCGGGGGGGACCGGGGAGCTGTTTTTT.

J is TRBJ2-1 and V is TRBV28; tentatively, D is TRBD1 (5 bases). Germline V lookup: CDR1 MDHEN, CDR2 SYDVKM. Trimming shortened V by 6 bases and J by 13 bases, and 28 bases separated the two germline ends. This CDR3 has 16 residues. Here the CDR3 reads CASSPSLQALLPVQFF. The DNA of the CDR3 is TGTGCCAGCAGCCCCTCCCTACAGGCCCTATTGCCGGTACAGTTCTTC.

This clonotype was found many times. The chain couples TRBV7-2 to TRBJ1-5, with D tentatively TRBD1 (6 bases). Trimming shortened V by 3 bases and J by 7 bases, and 13 bases separated the two germline ends. CDR1 and CDR2 from the germline V gene are SGHTA and FQGNSA. CDR3 length equals 14 residues. The CDR3 DNA reads as TGTGCCAGCAGCTTGAAAGGGGGGGACCAGCCCCAGCATTTT. Its protein product is CASSLKGGDQPQHF. The whole variable domain, remainder taken from reference TRBV7-2 and TRBJ1-5, is GAGVSQSPSNKVTEKGKDVELRCDPISGHTALYWYRQSLGQGLEFLIYFQGNSAPDKSGLPSDRFSAERTGGSVSTLTIQRTQQEDSAVYLCASSLKGGDQPQHFGDGTRLSIL.